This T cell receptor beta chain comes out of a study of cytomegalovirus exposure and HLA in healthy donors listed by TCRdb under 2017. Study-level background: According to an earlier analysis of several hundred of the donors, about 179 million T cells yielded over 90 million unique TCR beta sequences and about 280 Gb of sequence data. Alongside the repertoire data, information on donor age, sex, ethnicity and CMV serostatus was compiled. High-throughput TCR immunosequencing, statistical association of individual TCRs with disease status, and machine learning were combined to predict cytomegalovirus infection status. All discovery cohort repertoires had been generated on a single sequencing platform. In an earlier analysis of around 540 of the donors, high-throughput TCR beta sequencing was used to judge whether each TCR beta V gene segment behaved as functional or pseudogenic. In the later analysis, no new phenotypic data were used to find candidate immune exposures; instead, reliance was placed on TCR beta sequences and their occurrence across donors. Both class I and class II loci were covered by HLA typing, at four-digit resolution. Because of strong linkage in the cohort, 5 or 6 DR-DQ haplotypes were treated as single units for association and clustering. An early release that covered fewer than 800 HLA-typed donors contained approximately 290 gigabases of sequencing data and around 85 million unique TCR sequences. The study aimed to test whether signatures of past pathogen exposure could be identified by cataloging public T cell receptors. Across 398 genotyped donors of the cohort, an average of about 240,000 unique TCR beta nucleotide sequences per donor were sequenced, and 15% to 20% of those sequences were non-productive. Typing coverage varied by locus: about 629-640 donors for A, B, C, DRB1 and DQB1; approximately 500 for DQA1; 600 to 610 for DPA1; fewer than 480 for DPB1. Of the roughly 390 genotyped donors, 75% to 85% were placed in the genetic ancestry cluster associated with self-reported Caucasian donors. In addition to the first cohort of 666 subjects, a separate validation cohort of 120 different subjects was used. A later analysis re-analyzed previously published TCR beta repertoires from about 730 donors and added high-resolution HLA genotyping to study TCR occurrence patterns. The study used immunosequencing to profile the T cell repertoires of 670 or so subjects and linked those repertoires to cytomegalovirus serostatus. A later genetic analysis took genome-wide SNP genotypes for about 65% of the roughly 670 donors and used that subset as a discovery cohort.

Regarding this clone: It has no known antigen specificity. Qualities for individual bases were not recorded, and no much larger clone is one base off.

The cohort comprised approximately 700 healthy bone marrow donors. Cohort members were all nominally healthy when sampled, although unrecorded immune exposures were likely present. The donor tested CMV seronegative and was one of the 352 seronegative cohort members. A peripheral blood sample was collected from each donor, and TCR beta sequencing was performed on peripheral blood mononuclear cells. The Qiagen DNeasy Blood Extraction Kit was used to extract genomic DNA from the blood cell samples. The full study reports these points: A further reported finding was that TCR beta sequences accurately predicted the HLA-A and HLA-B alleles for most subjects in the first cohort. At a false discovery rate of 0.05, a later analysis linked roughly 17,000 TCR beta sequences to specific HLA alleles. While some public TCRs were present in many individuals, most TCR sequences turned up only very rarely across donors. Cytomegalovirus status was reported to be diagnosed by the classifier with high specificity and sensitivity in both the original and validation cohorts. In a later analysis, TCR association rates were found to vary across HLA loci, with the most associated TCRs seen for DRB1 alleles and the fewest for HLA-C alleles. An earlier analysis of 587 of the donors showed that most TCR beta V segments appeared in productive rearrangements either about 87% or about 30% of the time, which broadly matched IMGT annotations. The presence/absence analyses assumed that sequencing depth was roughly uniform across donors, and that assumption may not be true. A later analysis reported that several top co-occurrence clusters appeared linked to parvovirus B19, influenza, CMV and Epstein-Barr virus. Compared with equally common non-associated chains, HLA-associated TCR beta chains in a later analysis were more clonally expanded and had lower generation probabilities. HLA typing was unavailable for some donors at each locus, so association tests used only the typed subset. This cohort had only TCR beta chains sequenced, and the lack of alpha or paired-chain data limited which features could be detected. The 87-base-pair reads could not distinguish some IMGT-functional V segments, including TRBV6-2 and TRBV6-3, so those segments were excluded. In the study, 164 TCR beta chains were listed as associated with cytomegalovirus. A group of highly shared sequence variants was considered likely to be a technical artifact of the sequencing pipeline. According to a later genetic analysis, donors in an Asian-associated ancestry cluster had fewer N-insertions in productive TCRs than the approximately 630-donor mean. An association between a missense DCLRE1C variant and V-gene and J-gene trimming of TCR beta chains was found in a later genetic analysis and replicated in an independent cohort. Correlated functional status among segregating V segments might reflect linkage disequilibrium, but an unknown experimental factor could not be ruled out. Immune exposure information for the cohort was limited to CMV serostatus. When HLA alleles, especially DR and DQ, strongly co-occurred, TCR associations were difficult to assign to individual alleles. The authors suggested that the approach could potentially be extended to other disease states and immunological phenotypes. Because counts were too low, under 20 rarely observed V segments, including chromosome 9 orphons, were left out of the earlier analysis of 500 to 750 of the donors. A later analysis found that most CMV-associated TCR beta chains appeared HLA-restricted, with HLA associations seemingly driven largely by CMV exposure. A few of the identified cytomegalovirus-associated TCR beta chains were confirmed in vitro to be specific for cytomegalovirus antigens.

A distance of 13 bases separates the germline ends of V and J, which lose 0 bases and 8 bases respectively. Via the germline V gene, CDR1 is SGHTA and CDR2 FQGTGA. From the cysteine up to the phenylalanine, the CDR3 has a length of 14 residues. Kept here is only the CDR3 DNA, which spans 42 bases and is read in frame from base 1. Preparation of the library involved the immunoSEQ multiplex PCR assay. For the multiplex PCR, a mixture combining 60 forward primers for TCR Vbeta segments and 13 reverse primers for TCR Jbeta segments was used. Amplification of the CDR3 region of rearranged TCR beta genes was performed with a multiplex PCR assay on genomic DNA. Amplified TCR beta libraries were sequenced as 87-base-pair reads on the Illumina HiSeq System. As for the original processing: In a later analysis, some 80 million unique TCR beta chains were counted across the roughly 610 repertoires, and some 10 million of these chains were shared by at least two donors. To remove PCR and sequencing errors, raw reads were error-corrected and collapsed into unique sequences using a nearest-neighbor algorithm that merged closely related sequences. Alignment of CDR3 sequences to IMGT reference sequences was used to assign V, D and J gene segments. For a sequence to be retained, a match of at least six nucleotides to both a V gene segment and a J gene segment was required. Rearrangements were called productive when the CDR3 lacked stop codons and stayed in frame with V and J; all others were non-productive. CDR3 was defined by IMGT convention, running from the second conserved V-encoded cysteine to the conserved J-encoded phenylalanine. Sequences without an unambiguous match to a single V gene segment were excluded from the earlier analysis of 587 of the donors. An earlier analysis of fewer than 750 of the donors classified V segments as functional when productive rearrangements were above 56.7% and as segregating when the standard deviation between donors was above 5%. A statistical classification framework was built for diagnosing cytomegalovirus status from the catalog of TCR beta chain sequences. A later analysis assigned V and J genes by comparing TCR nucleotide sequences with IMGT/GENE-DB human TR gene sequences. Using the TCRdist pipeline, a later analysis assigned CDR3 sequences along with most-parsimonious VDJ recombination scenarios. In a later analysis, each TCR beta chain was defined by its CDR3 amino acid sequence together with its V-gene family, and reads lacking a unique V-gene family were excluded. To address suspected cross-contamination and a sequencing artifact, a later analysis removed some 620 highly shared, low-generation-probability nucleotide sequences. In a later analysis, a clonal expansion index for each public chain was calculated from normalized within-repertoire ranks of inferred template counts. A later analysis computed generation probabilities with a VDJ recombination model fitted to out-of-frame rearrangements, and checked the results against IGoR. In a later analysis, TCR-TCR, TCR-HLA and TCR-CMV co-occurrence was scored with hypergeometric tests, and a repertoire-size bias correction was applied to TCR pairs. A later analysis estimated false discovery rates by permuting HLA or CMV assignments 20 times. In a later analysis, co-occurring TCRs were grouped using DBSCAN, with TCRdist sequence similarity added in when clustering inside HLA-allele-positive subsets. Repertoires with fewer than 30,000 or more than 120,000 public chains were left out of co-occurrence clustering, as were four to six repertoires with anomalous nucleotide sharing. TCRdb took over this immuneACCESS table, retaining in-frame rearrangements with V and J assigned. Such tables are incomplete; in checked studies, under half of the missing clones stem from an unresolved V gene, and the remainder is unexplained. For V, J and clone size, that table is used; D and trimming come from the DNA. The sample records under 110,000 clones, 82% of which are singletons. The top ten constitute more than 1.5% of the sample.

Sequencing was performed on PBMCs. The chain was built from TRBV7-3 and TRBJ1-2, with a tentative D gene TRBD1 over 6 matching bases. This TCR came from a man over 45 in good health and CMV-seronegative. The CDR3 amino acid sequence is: CASSLTGAGEGYTF. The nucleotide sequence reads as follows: TGTGCCAGCAGCTTAACGGGGGCAGGGGAAGGCTACACCTTC.